These 13 T cell receptor beta chains were sequenced from one sample in a study of control samples from healthy donors and cancer patients. The method was immunoSEQ multiplex PCR; TCRdb's version includes in-frame clones alone and lacks a portion of them. Of tens of thousands of clones in the sample, almost 90% were seen once. The material sequenced was PBMCs. These receptors came from a man over 45 with head and neck cancer.

The V and J genes are TRBV6-5 and TRBJ2-3; D tentatively fits TRBD1 or TRBD2 (5 bases each). CDR1 is MNHEY and CDR2 is SVGAGI in the germline V gene. The CDR3 totals 13 residues. The V end lost 7 bases, the J end lost 2 bases, and 10 bases lay between the germline ends. Written as DNA, the CDR3 is TGTGCCAGCAACACGGGGCACACAGATACGCAGTATTTT. It translates to CASNTGHTDTQYF.

The chain carries TRBV6-1 and TRBJ2-7, with 7 bases fitting TRBD2. The germline gives CDR1 MNHNS, CDR2 SASEGT. Trimming removed 4 bases from V and 2 bases from J; junction bases left unmatched: 14. CDR3 length: 17 residues. In nucleotides, the CDR3 is TGTGCCAGCAGTGTCAACCACCTAGCGGAAATCCCCTACGAGCAGTACTTC. Translation gives CASSVNHLAEIPYEQYF.

The chain recombines TRBV4-2 with TRBJ2-7; D ambiguous. The CDR3 sequence is 12 residues long. Between the trimmed V and J ends, which lost 2 bases and 4 bases, there was a span of 6 bases. CDR1 and CDR2 from the germline V gene are LGHNA and YNFKEQ. As DNA, the CDR3 is TGTGCCAGCAGCCAAAATGGGTACGAGCAGTACTTC. It yields the protein CASSQNGYEQYF.

The V call is TRBV11-2, the J call TRBJ2-4, with 8 bases that match TRBD1. Germline CDR1 SGHAT, CDR2 FQNNGV. There are 15 residues in the CDR3. The V segment lost 1 base and the J segment 4 bases; nucleotides outside the gene matches: 3. The CDR3 spells CASSLVWTGKNIQYF. The CDR3 DNA follows: TGTGCCAGCAGCTTAGTGTGGACAGGGAAAAACATTCAGTACTTC.

This rearrangement joins TRBV7-2 to TRBJ1-2; 11 bases map to TRBD1. The germline V gene has CDR1 SGHTA and CDR2 FQGNSA. The length of the CDR3 is 17 residues. V dropped 4 bases and J dropped 4; count of bases not matched to a gene: 11. The CDR3 DNA is TGTGCCAGCAGCTCGCCGCCGGGACAGGGGGATGCCTATGGCTACACCTTC. This encodes CASSSPPGQGDAYGYTF.

CDR3 DNA sequence: TGTGCCAGCAGCCCCCAGGGACAGACGAATGAAAAACTGTTTTTT. This codes for CASSPQGQTNEKLFF. This rearrangement joins TRBV9 to TRBJ1-4; 7 bases line up with TRBD1. The CDR3 is 15 amino acids. V shed 4 bases, J shed 5 bases, and the junction held 8 bases outside the gene matches. Germline CDR1 reads SGDLS; CDR2 reads YYNGEE.

As concerns this clone: A read error is likely, as this CDR3 ends without the conserved phenylalanine or tryptophan. The gene calls are TRBV15 and TRBJ2-7; TRBD1 agrees at 12 bases. Germline lookup yields CDR1 LNHNV and CDR2 YYDKDF (reference sequence). V lost 3 bases to trimming and J lost 4 bases; unmatched junction nucleotides: 4. The CDR3 contains 15 residues. The CDR3 loop reads CATSSGTGGPYEQYL. In DNA form, the CDR3 reads TGTGCCACCAGCAGCGGGACAGGGGGCCCATACGAGCAGTACCTC.

This clone is a singleton in its sample. V and J are TRBV18 and TRBJ2-3; D is perhaps TRBD2 (6 bases). Trimming left V 0 bases short and J 1 base short, with 11 bases between. Looked up from germline, CDR1 is KGHSH and CDR2 is LQKENI. The CDR3 loop spans 16 amino acids. The CDR3 coding sequence is TGTGCCAGCTCACCACCTTCCGAGCGGGGCACAGATACGCAGTATTTT. This sequence encodes CASSPPSERGTDTQYF.

This clone was found once. The genes are TRBV2 and TRBJ1-6; TRBD1 aligns across 9 bases. This CDR3 region has 13 residues. The V gene's germline CDR1 is SNHLY and CDR2 FYNNEI. V lost 7 bases to trimming and J lost 16 bases; unmatched junction nucleotides: 11. The CDR3 reads CASKGTGLRLLHF. The CDR3 region has the DNA TGTGCCAGCAAAGGGACAGGGTTGAGGTTGCTCCACTTT.

This chain joins TRBV7-2 and TRBJ1-3; D uncertain. The germline CDR1 and CDR2 sequences are SGHTA and FQGNSA. V lost 1 base, J lost 3 bases, and 13 bases lay in between. This CDR3 is 16 amino acids long. The CDR3 sequence is CASSLGASRGGNTIYF. The CDR3 DNA is TGTGCCAGCAGCTTAGGGGCGTCGCGGGGTGGAAACACCATATATTTT. Full variable domain (missing parts from reference TRBV7-2 and TRBJ1-3): GAGVSQSPSNKVTEKGKDVELRCDPISGHTALYWYRQSLGQGLEFLIYFQGNSAPDKSGLPSDRFSAERTGGSVSTLTIQRTQQEDSAVYLCASSLGASRGGNTIYFGEGSWLTVV.

The count of this clone is one. The chain couples TRBV6-5 to TRBJ1-2; 9 positions match TRBD1. Trimming cost V 11 bases and J 8 bases; bases outside gene matches: 9. The CDR3 totals 12 residues. Germline V gene lookup returns CDR1 MNHEY and CDR2 SVGAGI. CDR3: CAVSRDRVGYTF. The CDR3 DNA sequence: TGTGCCGTATCCCGGGACAGGGTGGGCTACACCTTC.

This chain joins TRBV11-2 and TRBJ2-7; D not certain. The germline V and J ends were trimmed by 3 bases and 4 bases, with 7 bases remaining between them. Germline V gene lookup returns CDR1 SGHAT and CDR2 FQNNGV. CDR3 length equals 12 residues. The CDR3 sequence: CASSFRSYEQYF. The CDR3 bases are TGTGCCAGCAGCTTTAGAAGTTACGAGCAGTACTTC.

The chain couples TRBV7-3 to TRBJ1-6, with D unclear. The germline V gene encodes CDR1 SGHTA and CDR2 FQGTGA. The V end lost 2 bases, the J end lost 5 bases, and 10 bases lay between the germline ends. This CDR3 has 15 residues. Here the CDR3 DNA reads TGTGCCAGCAGCTTACAATCCGGAAATAATTCACCCCTCCACTTT. The encoded protein is CASSLQSGNNSPLHF.